The entry that follows covers one T cell receptor (beta chain) sequence. This sample is part of a study of blood T cell repertoires in COVID-19. Assay: immunoSEQ multiplex PCR; the TCRdb copy retains only in-frame clones and omits some. The sample yields 130,000 to 150,000 clones, over 80% seen once. The CDR3 length is 16 residues. Germline CDR1 and CDR2: MNHNY and SVGAGI (reference sequence). V shed 3 bases and J 6 bases; nucleotides not matched to a gene: 8. The receptor was derived from a woman aged 40-49 years who had recovered from COVID-19. Source material: PBMCs or T cells enriched from blood (not recorded which). The chain is built from TRBV6-6 and TRBJ1-5; 10 bases are a match to TRBD1. CDR3 loop: CASSYLGTGVGQPQHF. CDR3 DNA: TGTGCCAGCAGTTATCTCGGGACAGGGGTGGGTCAGCCCCAGCATTTT.